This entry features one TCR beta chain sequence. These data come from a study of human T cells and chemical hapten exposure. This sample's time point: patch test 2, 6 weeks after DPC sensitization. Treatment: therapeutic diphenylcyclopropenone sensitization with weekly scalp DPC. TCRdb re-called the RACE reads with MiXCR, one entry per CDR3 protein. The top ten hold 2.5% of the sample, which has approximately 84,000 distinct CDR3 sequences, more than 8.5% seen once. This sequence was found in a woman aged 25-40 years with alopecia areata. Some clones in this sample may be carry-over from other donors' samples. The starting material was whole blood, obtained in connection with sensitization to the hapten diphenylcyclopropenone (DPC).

CDR3 loop: CASSQGAIEKLFF. The CDR3 DNA follows: TGTGCCAGCAGCCAGGGGGCTATTGAAAAACTGTTTTTT. J is TRBJ1-4 and V is TRBV14; possible D gene TRBD1, 6 bases. The CDR3 length is 13 residues. Trimming shortened V by 3 bases and J by 7 bases, and 9 bases separated the two germline ends. Per the germline V gene, CDR1 is SGHDN and CDR2 is FVKESK.